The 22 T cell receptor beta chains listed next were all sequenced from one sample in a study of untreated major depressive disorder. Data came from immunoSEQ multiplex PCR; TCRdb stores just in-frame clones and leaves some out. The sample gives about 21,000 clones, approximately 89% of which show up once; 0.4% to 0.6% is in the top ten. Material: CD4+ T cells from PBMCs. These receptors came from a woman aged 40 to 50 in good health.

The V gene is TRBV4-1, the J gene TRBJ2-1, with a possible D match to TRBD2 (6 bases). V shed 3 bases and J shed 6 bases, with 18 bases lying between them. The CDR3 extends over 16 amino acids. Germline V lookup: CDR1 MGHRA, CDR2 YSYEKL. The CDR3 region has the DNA TGCGCCAGCAGCCAGACCGGGACTCCCCCCCGCAATGAGCAGTTCTTC. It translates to CASSQTGTPPRNEQFF.

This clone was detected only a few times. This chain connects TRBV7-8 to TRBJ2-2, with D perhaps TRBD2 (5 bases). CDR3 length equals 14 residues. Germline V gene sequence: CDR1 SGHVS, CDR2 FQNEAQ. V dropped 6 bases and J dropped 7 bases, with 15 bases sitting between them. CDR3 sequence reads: CASRLTGADGELFF. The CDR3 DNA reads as TGTGCCAGCAGATTAACCGGAGCGGACGGGGAGCTGTTTTTT.

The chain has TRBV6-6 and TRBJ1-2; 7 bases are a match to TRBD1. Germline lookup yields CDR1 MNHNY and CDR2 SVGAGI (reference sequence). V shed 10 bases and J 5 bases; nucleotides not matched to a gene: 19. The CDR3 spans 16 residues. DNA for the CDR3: TGTGCCACGATCCTCGGACAGGCCCCTAAGACTTATGGCTACACCTTC. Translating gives CATILGQAPKTYGYTF.

CDR3 amino acids: CALGLSPTTF. In DNA, the CDR3 is TGTGCCTTGGGTCTTTCTCCAACCACCTTC. The rearrangement joins TRBV28 to TRBJ1-2; D is undetermined. Trimming pared 11 bases from V and 13 bases from J, leaving 17 bases between. Germline V gene sequence: CDR1 MDHEN, CDR2 SYDVKM. The CDR3 extends over 10 amino acids.

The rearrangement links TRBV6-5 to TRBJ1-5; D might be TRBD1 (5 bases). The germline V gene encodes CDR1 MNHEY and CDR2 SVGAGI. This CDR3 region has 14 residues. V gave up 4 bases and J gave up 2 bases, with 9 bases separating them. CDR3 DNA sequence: TGTGCCAGCAGTTCAAGGGGTGGCAATCAGCCCCAGCATTTT. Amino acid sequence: CASSSRGGNQPQHF.

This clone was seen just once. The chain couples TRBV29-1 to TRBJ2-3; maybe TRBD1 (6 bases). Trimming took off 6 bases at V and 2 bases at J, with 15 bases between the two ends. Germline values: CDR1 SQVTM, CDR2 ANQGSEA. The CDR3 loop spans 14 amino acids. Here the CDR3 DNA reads TGCAGCGTATCTACAGGGAACCCCACAGATACGCAGTATTTT. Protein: CSVSTGNPTDTQYF.

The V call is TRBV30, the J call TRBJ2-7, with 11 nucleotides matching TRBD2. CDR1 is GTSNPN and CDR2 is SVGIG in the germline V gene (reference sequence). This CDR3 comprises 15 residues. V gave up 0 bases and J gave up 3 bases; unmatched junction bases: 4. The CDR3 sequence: CAWSVLAGVIYEQYF. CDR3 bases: TGTGCCTGGAGTGTACTAGCGGGAGTAATCTACGAGCAGTACTTC.

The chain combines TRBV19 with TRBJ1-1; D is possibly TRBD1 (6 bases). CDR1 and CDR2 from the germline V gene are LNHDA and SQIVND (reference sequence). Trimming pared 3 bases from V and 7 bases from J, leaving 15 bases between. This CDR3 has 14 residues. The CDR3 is CASSIQLGTFEAFF. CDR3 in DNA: TGTGCCAGTAGTATCCAACTCGGGACATTTGAAGCTTTCTTT.

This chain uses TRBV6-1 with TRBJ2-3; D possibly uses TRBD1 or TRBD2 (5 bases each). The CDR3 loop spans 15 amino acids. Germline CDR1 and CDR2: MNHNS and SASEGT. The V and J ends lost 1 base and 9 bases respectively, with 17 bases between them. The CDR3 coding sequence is TGTGCCAGCAGTGAAGGCCCCAACCAGCGGACAACGCAGTATTTT. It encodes CASSEGPNQRTTQYF.

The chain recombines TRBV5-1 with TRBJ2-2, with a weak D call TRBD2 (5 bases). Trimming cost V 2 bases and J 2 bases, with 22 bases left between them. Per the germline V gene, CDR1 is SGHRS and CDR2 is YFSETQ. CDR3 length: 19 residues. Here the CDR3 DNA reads TGCGCCAGCAGCTTAGCGGTTCCGTCCACTTCCCCTAACACCGGGGAGCTGTTTTTT. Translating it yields CASSLAVPSTSPNTGELFF.

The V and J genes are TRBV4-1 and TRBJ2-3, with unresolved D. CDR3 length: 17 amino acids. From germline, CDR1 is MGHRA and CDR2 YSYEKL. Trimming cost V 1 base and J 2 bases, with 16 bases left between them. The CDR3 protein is CASSQGFLAANTDTQYF. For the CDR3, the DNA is TGCGCCAGCAGCCAAGGCTTCTTGGCGGCCAACACAGATACGCAGTATTTT.

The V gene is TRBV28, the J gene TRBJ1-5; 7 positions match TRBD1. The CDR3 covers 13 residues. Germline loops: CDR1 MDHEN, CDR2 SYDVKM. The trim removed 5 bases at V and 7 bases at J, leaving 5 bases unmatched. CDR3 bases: TGTGCCAGCAGTCTCACAGGGGACCAGCCCCAGCATTTT. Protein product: CASSLTGDQPQHF.

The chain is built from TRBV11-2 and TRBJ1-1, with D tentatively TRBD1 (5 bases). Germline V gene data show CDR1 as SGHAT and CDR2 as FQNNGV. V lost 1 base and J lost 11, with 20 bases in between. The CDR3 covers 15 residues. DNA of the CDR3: TGTGCCAGCAGCTTAGGAGTAAGAGCCGGGGGTGGGGCTTTCTTT. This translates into CASSLGVRAGGGAFF. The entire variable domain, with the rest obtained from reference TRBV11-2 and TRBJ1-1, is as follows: EAGVAQSPRYKIIEKRQSVAFWCNPISGHATLYWYQQILGQGPKLLIQFQNNGVVDDSQLPKDRFSAERLKGVDSTLKIQPAKLEDSAVYLCASSLGVRAGGGAFFGQGTRLTVV.

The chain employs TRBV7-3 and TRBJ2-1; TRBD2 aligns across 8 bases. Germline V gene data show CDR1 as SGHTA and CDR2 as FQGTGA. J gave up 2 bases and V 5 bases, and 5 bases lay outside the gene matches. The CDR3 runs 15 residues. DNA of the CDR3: TGTGCCAGCAGCACAAGCGGGGGCGCCTACAATGAGCAGTTCTTC. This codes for CASSTSGGAYNEQFF.

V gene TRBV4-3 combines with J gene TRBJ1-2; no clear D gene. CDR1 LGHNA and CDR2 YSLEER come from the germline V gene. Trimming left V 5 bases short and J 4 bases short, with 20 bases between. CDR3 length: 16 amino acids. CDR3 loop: CASSVSEGRKTYGYTF. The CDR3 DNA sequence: TGCGCCAGCAGCGTAAGCGAAGGACGAAAGACCTATGGCTACACCTTC.

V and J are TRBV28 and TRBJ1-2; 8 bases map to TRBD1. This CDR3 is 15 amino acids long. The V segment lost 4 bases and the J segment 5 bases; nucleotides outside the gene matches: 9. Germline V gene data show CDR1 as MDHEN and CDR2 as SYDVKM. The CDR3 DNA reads TGTGCCAGCAGTTCTCTTGGACAGGGACAATATGGCTACACCTTC. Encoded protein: CASSSLGQGQYGYTF.

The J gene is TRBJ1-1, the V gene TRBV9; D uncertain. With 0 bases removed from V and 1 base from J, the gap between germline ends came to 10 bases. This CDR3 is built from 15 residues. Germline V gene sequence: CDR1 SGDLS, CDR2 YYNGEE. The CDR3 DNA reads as TGTGCCAGCAGCGTAGTAGGCAGCCAGAACACTGAAGCTTTCTTT. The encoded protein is CASSVVGSQNTEAFF.

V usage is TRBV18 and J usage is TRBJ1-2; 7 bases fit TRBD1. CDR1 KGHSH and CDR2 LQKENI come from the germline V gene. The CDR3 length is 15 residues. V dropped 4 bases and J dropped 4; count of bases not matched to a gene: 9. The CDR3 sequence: CASSRGGTEIYGYTF. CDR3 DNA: TGTGCCAGCTCACGCGGCGGGACAGAGATCTATGGCTACACCTTC.

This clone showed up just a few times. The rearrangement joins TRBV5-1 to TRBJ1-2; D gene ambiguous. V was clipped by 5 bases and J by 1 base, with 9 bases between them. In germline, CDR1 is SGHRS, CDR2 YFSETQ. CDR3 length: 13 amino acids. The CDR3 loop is CASRVTGNYGYTF. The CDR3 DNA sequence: TGCGCCAGCAGAGTCACTGGTAACTATGGCTACACCTTC.

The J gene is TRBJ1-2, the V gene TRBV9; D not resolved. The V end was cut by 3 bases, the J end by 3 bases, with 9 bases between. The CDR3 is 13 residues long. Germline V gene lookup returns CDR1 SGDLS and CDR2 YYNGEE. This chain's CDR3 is CASSAMTDYGYTF. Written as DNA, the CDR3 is TGTGCCAGCAGCGCCATGACCGACTATGGCTACACCTTC.

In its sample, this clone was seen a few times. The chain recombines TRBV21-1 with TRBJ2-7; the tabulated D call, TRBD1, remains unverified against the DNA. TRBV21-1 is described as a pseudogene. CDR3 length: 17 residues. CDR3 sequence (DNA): TGTGCCAGCAGCAAGGGACAGGGGCCCAGGAGCTCCTACGAGCAGTACGTC. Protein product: CASSKGQGPRSSYEQYV.

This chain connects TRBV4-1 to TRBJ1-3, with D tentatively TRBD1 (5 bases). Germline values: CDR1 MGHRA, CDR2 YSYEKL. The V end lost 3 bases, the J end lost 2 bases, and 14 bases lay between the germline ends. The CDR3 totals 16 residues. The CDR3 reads CASSHSGTTPGNTIYF. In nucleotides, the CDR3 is TGCGCCAGCAGCCATTCCGGGACGACTCCTGGAAACACCATATATTTT.